The 11 T cell receptor beta chains reported below all come from one sample, sequenced in a study of T cells in Graves' hyperthyroidism and ophthalmopathy. Amplification of TCR beta CDR3 regions used RNA as the template. HTBI primers were employed in a first-round RT-PCR of the TCR CDR3. TCRdb recomputed calls from the multiplex PCR reads with MiXCR, one row per CDR3 protein. The table shows around 380,000 distinct CDR3 sequences, with roughly 12% occurring only once. Sequencing was performed on blood. These TCRs come from a man aged 25 to 40 with Graves' hyperthyroidism that later progressed to Graves' ophthalmopathy.

This clonotype was seen only a few times. Since a much larger clone is just one base distant, this may be a read error. The chain carries TRBV6-2 or TRBV6-3 and TRBJ1-1, with D perhaps TRBD1 (5 bases). This CDR3 is 15 amino acids long. CDR1 and CDR2 from the germline V gene are MNHEY and SVGEGT. The CDR3 region has the DNA TGTGCCTGCAGGGCTAGGACCGGGGAGGGCACTGAAGCTTTCTTT. It encodes CACRARTGEGTEAFF.

The CDR3 bases are TGTGCCAGCAGCCAAGATCGAACCGCAGATACGCAGTATTTT. It specifies CASSQDRTADTQYF. This rearrangement joins TRBV4-2 to TRBJ2-3; D gene ambiguous. V lost 0 bases and J 4 bases, leaving 8 bases between the germline ends. CDR1 is LGHNA and CDR2 is YNFKEQ in the germline V gene. The CDR3 covers 14 residues.

This clonotype has ten or more counts. CDR3 loop: CASNDAGALRTEAFF. CDR3 bases: TGTGCCAGCAACGATGCGGGGGCTCTAAGGACTGAAGCTTTCTTT. This chain connects TRBV28 to TRBJ1-1; TRBD1 is a possible D gene (6 bases). The CDR3 sequence is 15 residues long. CDR1 is MDHEN and CDR2 is SYDVKM in the germline V gene. V lost 7 bases and J lost 5, with 20 bases in between.

This clonotype was counted many times. The rearrangement links TRBV12-3 or TRBV12-4 to TRBJ2-7; TRBD1 or TRBD2 may be the D gene (6 bases each). This CDR3 region has 14 residues. Trimming removed 4 bases at V and 5 bases at J, with 15 bases between. The CDR3 coding sequence is TGTGCCAGCAGTTACAGTGGAGGGGGACACGAGCAGTACTTC. Translating gives CASSYSGGGHEQYF.

This clonotype was counted once. The rearrangement joins TRBV3-1 to TRBJ2-2; weak D call: TRBD2 (6 bases). V lost 3 bases to trimming and J lost 1 base, with 18 bases between them. Germline-derived CDR1 and CDR2 are LGHDT and YNNKEL (reference sequence). The CDR3 has 18 residues. The CDR3 DNA reads as TGTGCCAGCAGCCAGGAGTACTGGGAGGAGTGGAACACCGGGGAGCTGTTTTTT. It encodes CASSQEYWEEWNTGELFF.

The table lists this clonotype with a few counts. The J gene is TRBJ1-4, the V gene TRBV3-1; D might be TRBD1 (6 bases). Trimming shortened V by 4 bases and J by 3 bases, and 12 bases separated the two germline ends. This CDR3 comprises 15 residues. Germline V CDR1 and CDR2: LGHDT, YNNKEL (reference sequence). CDR3 residues: CASSLQGLSNEKLFF. CDR3 coding DNA: TGTGCCAGCAGCCTTCAGGGGTTATCTAATGAAAAACTGTTTTTT. Full variable domain (missing parts from reference TRBV3-1 and TRBJ1-4): DTAVSQTPKYLVTQMGNDKSIKCEQNLGHDTMYWYKQDSKKFLKIMFSYNNKELIINETVPNRFSPKSPDKAHLNLHINSLELGDSAVYFCASSLQGLSNEKLFFGSGTQLSVL.

Ten or more counts support this clonotype. The J gene is TRBJ2-3, the V gene TRBV7-2; D is perhaps TRBD2 (6 bases). Trimming cost V 1 base and J 5 bases, with 13 bases left between them. Per the germline V gene, CDR1 is SGHTA and CDR2 is FQGNSA. The CDR3 spans 15 residues. The CDR3 is CASSLVGGRGDTQYF. In DNA, the CDR3 is TGTGCCAGCAGCTTAGTTGGCGGGCGGGGAGATACGCAGTATTTT.

To note about this clonotype: Being one base from a much bigger clone, this may be a read error. The chain employs TRBV5-1 and TRBJ1-1; D uncertain. Germline V gene data show CDR1 as SGHRS and CDR2 as YFSETQ. CDR3 length: 15 residues. The CDR3 loop reads CTSSPHSTLDTEAFF. In DNA, the CDR3 is TGCACCAGCAGCCCTCATTCGACATTGGACACTGAAGCTTTCTTT.

This clonotype was detected only a few times. The rearrangement joins TRBV5-1 to TRBJ1-2; D gene ambiguous. Germline CDR1 and CDR2: SGHRS and YFSETQ. The germline V and J ends were trimmed by 5 bases and 7 bases, with 18 bases remaining between them. The CDR3 totals 14 residues. The CDR3 DNA sequence: TGCGCCAGCAGTGCGGAGAGGCTCGGGAGTGGCTACACCTTC. This encodes CASSAERLGSGYTF.

This clonotype was seen at least ten times. This chain connects TRBV11-2 to TRBJ2-7, with D possibly being TRBD2 (6 bases). V lost 5 bases and J 3 bases, leaving 20 bases between the germline ends. The CDR3 totals 16 residues. The germline V gene has CDR1 SGHAT and CDR2 FQNNGV. CDR3 DNA: TGTGCCAGCAGCCCCTACCCCGGTGGAGGGGACTACGAGCAGTACTTC. Protein: CASSPYPGGGDYEQYF. The complete variable domain, with remaining parts taken from reference TRBV11-2 and TRBJ2-7, reads EAGVAQSPRYKIIEKRQSVAFWCNPISGHATLYWYQQILGQGPKLLIQFQNNGVVDDSQLPKDRFSAERLKGVDSTLKIQPAKLEDSAVYLCASSPYPGGGDYEQYFGPGTRLTVT.

The table lists this clonotype with a few counts. The chain employs TRBV4-1 and TRBJ1-6; maybe TRBD1 (6 bases). This CDR3 has 15 residues. Germline V CDR1 and CDR2: MGHRA, YSYEKL. V was pared by 0 bases and J by 5 bases, with 8 bases between. CDR3 bases: TGCGCCAGCAGCCAAGAAGGGGGTAATAATTCACCCCTCCACTTT. This translates into CASSQEGGNNSPLHF.